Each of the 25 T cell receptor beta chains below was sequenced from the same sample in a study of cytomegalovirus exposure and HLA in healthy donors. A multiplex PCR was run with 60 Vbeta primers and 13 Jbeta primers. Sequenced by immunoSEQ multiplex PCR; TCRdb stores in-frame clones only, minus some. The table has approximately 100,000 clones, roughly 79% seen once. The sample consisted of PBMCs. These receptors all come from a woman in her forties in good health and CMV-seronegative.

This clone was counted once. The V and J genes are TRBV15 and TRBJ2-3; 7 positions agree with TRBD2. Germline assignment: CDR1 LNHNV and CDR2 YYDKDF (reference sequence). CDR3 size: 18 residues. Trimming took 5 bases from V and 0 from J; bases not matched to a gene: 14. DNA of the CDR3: TGTGCCACCAGCGGCGCCCTGTGGCGGGAGACTAGCACAGATACGCAGTATTTT. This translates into CATSGALWRETSTDTQYF.

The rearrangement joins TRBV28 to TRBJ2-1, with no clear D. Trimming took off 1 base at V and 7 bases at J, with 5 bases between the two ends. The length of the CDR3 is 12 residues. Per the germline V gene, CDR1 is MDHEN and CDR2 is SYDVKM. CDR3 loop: CASSLFGNEQFF. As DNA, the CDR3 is TGTGCCAGCAGTTTATTCGGGAATGAGCAGTTCTTC.

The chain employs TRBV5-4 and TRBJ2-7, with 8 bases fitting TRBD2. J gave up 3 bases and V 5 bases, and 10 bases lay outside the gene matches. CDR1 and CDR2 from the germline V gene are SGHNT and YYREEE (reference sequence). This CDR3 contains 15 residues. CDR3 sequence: CASRPPGTSGYEQYF. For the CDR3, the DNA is TGTGCCAGCAGACCCCCCGGGACTAGTGGCTACGAGCAGTACTTC.

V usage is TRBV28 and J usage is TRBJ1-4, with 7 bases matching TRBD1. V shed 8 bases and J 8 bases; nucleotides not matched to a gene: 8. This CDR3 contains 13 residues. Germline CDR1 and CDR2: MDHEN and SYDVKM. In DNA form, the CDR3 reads TGTGCCAGCTCGACAGGGCAGAGGGAAAAACTGTTTTTT. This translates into CASSTGQREKLFF.

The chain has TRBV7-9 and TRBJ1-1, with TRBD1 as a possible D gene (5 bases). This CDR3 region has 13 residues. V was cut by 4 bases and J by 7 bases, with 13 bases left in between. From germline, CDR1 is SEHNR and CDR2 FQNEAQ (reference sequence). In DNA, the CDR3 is TGTGCCAGCAGCTCCCGCGGGGCGGGTGAAGCTTTCTTT. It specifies CASSSRGAGEAFF.

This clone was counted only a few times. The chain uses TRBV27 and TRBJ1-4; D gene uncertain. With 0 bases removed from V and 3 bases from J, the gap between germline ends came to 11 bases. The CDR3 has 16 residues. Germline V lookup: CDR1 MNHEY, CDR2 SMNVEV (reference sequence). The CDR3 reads CASSLSIGPPNEKLFF. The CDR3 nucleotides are TGTGCCAGCAGTTTATCGATTGGCCCGCCTAATGAAAAACTGTTTTTT.

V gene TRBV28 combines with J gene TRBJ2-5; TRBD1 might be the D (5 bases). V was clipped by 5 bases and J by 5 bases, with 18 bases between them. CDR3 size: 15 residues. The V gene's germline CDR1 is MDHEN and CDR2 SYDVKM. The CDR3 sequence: CASSTRWGAYETQYF. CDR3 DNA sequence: TGTGCCAGCAGTACCAGGTGGGGCGCGTACGAGACCCAGTACTTC.

CDR3 bases: TGTGCCATCAGTTCCGGGACACGGGTAGTTGAGCAGTTCTTC. Its translation is CAISSGTRVVEQFF. The J gene is TRBJ2-1, the V gene TRBV10-3, with D perhaps TRBD1 (6 bases). This CDR3 region has 14 residues. Germline-derived CDR1 and CDR2 are ENHRY and SYGVKD. Deletions cut 5 bases from V and 9 bases from J, with 17 bases between.

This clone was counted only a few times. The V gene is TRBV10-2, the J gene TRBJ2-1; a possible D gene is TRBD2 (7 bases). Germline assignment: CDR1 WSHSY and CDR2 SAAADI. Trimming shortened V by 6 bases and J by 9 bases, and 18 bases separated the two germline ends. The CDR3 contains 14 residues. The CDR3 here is CASSATEGGGEQFF. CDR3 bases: TGCGCCAGCAGCGCAACGGAAGGGGGGGGTGAGCAGTTCTTC.

This CDR3 is CAISPGQSKNIQYF. The CDR3 nucleotides are TGTGCCATCAGTCCGGGACAGTCCAAAAACATTCAGTACTTC. The V call is TRBV10-3, the J call TRBJ2-4, with TRBD1 identical over 7 bases. This CDR3 is built from 14 residues. Trimming at V came to 5 bases and at J to 2 bases, leaving 3 bases not matched to a gene. Germline V gives CDR1 ENHRY, CDR2 SYGVKD.

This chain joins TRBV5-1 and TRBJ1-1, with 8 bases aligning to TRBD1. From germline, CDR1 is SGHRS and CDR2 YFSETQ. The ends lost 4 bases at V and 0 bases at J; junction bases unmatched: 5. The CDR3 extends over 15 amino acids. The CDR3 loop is CASSPAGGMNTEAFF. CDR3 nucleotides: TGCGCCAGCAGCCCGGCAGGGGGCATGAACACTGAAGCTTTCTTT.

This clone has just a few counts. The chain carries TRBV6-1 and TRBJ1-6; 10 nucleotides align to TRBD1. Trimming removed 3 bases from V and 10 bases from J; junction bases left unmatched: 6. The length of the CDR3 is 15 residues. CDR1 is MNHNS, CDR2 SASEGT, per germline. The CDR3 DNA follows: TGTGCCAGCAGTGATACGTGGACAGGGGGATCACCCCTCCACTTT. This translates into CASSDTWTGGSPLHF.

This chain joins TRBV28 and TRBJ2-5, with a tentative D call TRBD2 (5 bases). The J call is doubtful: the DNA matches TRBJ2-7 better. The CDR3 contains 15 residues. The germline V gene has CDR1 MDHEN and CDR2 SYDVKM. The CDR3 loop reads CASTSPAGPSYEQYF. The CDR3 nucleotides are TGTGCCAGCACAAGTCCGGCGGGCCCATCCTACGAGCAGTACTTC.

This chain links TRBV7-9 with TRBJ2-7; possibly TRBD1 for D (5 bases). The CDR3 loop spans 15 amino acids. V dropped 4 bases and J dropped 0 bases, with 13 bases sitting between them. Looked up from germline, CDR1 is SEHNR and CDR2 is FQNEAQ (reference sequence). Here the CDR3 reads CASSSRTRRSYEQYF. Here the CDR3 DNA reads TGTGCCAGCAGCTCCAGGACACGACGCTCCTACGAGCAGTACTTC.

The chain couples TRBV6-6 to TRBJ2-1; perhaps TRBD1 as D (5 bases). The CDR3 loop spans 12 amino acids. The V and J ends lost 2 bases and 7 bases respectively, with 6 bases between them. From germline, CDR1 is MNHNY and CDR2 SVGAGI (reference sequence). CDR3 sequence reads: CASSYQGNEQFF. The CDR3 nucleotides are TGTGCCAGCAGTTACCAGGGAAATGAGCAGTTCTTC.

The CDR3 DNA sequence: TGCGCCAGCAGCTTGGCCACAGGGAATTATGGCTACACCTTC. Its protein is CASSLATGNYGYTF. The V gene is TRBV5-1, the J gene TRBJ1-2; possibly TRBD1 for D (6 bases). The V and J ends lost 0 bases and 5 bases respectively, with 11 bases between them. The CDR3 is 14 amino acids. Germline V gene data show CDR1 as SGHRS and CDR2 as YFSETQ.

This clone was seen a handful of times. The DNA of the CDR3 is TGTGCCAGCAGTTACTCGGGCGGGGTGGCAGATACGCAGTATTTT. It codes for CASSYSGGVADTQYF. The chain combines TRBV6-6 with TRBJ2-3, with D maybe TRBD2 (6 bases). The ends were cut back, 0 bases at V and 4 bases at J, with 11 bases in the middle. Germline lookup yields CDR1 MNHNY and CDR2 SVGAGI (reference sequence). The CDR3 consists of 15 residues.

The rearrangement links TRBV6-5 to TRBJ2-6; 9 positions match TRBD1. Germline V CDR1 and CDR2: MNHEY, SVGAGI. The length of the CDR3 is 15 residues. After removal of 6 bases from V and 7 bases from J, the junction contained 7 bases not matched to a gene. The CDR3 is CASRSNRGHANVLTF. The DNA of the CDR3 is TGTGCCAGCAGGTCGAACAGGGGGCATGCCAACGTCCTGACTTTC.

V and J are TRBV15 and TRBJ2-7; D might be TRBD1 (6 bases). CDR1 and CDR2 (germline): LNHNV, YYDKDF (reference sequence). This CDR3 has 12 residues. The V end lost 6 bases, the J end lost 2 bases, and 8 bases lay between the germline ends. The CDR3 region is CATRGAAYEQYF. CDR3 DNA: TGTGCCACCAGGGGGGCGGCCTACGAGCAGTACTTC. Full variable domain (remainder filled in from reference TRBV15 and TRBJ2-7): DAMVIQNPRYQVTQFGKPVTLSCSQTLNHNVMYWYQQKSSQAPKLLFHYYDKDFNNEADTPDNFQSRRPNTSFCFLDIRSPGLGDTAMYLCATRGAAYEQYFGPGTRLTVT.

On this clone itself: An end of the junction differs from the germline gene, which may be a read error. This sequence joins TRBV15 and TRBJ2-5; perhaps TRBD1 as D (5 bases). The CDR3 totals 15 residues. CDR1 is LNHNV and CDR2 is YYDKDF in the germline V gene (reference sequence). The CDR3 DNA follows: TGTGCCACCGGCAGAGATAAGGGGTTTGGGGAGACCCAGTACTTC. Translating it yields CATGRDKGFGETQYF.

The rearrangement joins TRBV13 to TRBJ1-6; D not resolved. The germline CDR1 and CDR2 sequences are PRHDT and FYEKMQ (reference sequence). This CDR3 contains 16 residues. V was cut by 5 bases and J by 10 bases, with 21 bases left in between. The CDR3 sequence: CASSVSDGEGLSPLHF. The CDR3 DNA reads TGTGCCAGCAGCGTTTCGGACGGCGAGGGTCTCTCACCCCTCCACTTT.

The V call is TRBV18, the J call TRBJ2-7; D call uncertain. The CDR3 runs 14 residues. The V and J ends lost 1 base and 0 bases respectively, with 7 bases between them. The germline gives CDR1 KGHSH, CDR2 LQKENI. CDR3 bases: TGTGCCAGCTCACCACGAGGTTTCTCCTACGAGCAGTACTTC. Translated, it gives CASSPRGFSYEQYF.

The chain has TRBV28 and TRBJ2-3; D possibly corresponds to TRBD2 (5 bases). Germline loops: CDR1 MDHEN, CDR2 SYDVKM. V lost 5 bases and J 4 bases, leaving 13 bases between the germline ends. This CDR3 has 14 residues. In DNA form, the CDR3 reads TGTGCCAGCAGTAGGACGGAGGAGGCAGATACGCAGTATTTT. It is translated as CASSRTEEADTQYF.

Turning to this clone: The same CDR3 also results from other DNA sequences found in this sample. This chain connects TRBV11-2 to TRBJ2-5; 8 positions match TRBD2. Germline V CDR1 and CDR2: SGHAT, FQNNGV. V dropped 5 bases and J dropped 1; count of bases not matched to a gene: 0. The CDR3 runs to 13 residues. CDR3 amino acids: CASSRGGQETQYF. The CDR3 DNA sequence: TGTGCCAGCAGCCGGGGGGGCCAAGAGACCCAGTACTTC.

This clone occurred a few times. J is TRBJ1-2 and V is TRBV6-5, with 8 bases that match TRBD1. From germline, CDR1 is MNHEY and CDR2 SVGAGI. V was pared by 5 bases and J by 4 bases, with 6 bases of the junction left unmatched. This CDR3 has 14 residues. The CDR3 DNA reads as TGTGCCAGCAGTGCACAGGGGGGGTCCTATGGCTACACCTTC. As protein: CASSAQGGSYGYTF.